This T cell receptor (beta chain) was observed in a study of cytomegalovirus exposure and HLA in healthy donors. This PCR relied on a set of 60 Vbeta primers and 13 Jbeta primers. Assay: immunoSEQ multiplex PCR; the TCRdb copy retains only in-frame clones and omits some. The data hold 20,000 to 25,000 clones, with 65% to 85% observed a single time. Study-wide results and limits: In vitro experiments confirmed that three CMV-associated chains were specific for CMV antigens.

In its sample, this clone was seen a few times. Its antigen is currently unknown. The TCR originated in a man in his 60s in good health and CMV-seronegative. The specimen was PBMCs.

Here the CDR3 DNA reads TGTGCCAGCTCAGCCGGAGGAGTCGACTATGGCTACACCTTC. As protein: CASSAGGVDYGYTF. The V call is TRBV12-1, the J call TRBJ1-2. TRBV12-1 is a pseudogene. The CDR3 is 14 residues long.